The rows below give T cell receptor beta chains drawn from one sample of a study of blood T cell repertoires in COVID-19. Assay: immunoSEQ multiplex PCR; the TCRdb copy retains only in-frame clones and omits some. The sample records about 170,000 clones, approximately 84% being singletons. Input material: peripheral blood. These receptors were obtained from a woman aged 80 or over with COVID-19, enrolled during active disease. Both conserved end residues are part of each CDR3. Each record gives: J gene, V gene, D gene, clone size, CDR3 DNA, CDR3 protein. The D gene is left open where the match is weak. Expanded clones get a size class; other rows say once, few or many, or leave the size out.

j_gene: TRBJ1-2; v_gene: TRBV29-1; d_gene: TRBD1; abundance: -; CDR3nt: TGCAGCGTTGAAGAGGCCGGGTTCGGGACAGGGTCCTATGGCTACACCTTC; CDR3aa: CSVEEAGFGTGSYGYTF
j_gene: TRBJ2-3; v_gene: TRBV9; d_gene: TRBD2; abundance: -; CDR3nt: TGTGCCAGCAGCCGGAATAGCGGGGGCGCCACAGATACGCAGTATTTT; CDR3aa: CASSRNSGGATDTQYF
j_gene: TRBJ1-6; v_gene: TRBV7-8; d_gene: -; abundance: -; CDR3nt: TGTGCCAGCAGCTTAGGTCGGGGGAGGAATTCACCCCTCCACTTT; CDR3aa: CASSLGRGRNSPLHF
j_gene: TRBJ2-5; v_gene: TRBV18; d_gene: -; abundance: -; CDR3nt: TGTGCCAGCTCACCTCTTAGCCAAGAGACCCAGTACTTC; CDR3aa: CASSPLSQETQYF
j_gene: TRBJ1-4; v_gene: TRBV5-1; d_gene: -; abundance: -; CDR3nt: TGCGCCAGCAGCTTGAGTCTTCCAGGGGCGGAAGAAAAACTGTTTTTT; CDR3aa: CASSLSLPGAEEKLFF
j_gene: TRBJ2-3; v_gene: TRBV7-3; d_gene: TRBD2; abundance: -; CDR3nt: TGTGCCAGCAGCTTAGTCTCTGGCGGGGGGGCCCCAGATACGCAGTATTTT; CDR3aa: CASSLVSGGGAPDTQYF
j_gene: TRBJ1-6; v_gene: TRBV28; d_gene: -; abundance: once; CDR3nt: TGTGCCAGCAGTGTCCGGGGGAACGGTTCACCCCTCCACTTT; CDR3aa: CASSVRGNGSPLHF
j_gene: TRBJ1-2; v_gene: TRBV7-9; d_gene: -; abundance: -; CDR3nt: TGTGCCAGCAGCTTATCTGTTACTAACTATGGCTACACCTTC; CDR3aa: CASSLSVTNYGYTF
j_gene: TRBJ1-1; v_gene: TRBV5-5; d_gene: -; abundance: -; CDR3nt: TGTGCCAGCAGCTTGGCGTGGGGCAGAATGAACACTGAAGCTTTCTTT; CDR3aa: CASSLAWGRMNTEAFF
j_gene: TRBJ2-3; v_gene: TRBV24-1; d_gene: TRBD1; abundance: -; CDR3nt: TGTGCCACCAGTGATCCGATCATACCGGGACAGGGGGCAATAGATACGCAGTATTTT; CDR3aa: CATSDPIIPGQGAIDTQYF
j_gene: TRBJ2-7; v_gene: TRBV28; d_gene: -; abundance: -; CDR3nt: TGTGCCAGCACTTCCCTCTACGAGCAGTACTTC; CDR3aa: CASTSLYEQYF
j_gene: TRBJ2-3; v_gene: TRBV30; d_gene: -; abundance: -; CDR3nt: TGTGCCTGGAGTGAAGGGGCGGTCCCAGATACGCAGTATTTT; CDR3aa: CAWSEGAVPDTQYF
j_gene: TRBJ2-3; v_gene: TRBV10-3; d_gene: TRBD2; abundance: once; CDR3nt: TGTGCCATCAGAAGACTAGCCGCCACAGATACGCAGTATTTT; CDR3aa: CAIRRLAATDTQYF
j_gene: TRBJ2-7; v_gene: TRBV10-3; d_gene: -; abundance: -; CDR3nt: TGTGCCATCAGTGAGGGCGGAAGCTCCTACGAGCAGTACTTC; CDR3aa: CAISEGGSSYEQYF
j_gene: TRBJ2-1; v_gene: TRBV7-2; d_gene: -; abundance: -; CDR3nt: TGTGCCAGCAGCCCCCAGGGGTATGAGCAGTTCTTC; CDR3aa: CASSPQGYEQFF
j_gene: TRBJ2-7; v_gene: TRBV5-1; d_gene: TRBD2; abundance: -; CDR3nt: TGCGCCAGCAGCCGGGGAGGGTTCTCCTACGAGCAGTACTTC; CDR3aa: CASSRGGFSYEQYF
j_gene: TRBJ2-7; v_gene: TRBV23-1; d_gene: TRBD1; abundance: -; CDR3nt: TGCGCCAGCAGCCGACAGGGGGTCGTCCGCTACGAGCAGTACTTC; CDR3aa: CASSRQGVVRYEQYF
j_gene: TRBJ2-1; v_gene: TRBV11-2; d_gene: TRBD2; abundance: -; CDR3nt: TGTGCCAGCAGCTTAGGGCTAGCGGGAGGTCTGAATGAGCAGTTCTTC; CDR3aa: CASSLGLAGGLNEQFF
j_gene: TRBJ1-3; v_gene: TRBV28; d_gene: -; abundance: -; CDR3nt: TGTGCCAGCACTGAGGGGGGGCTGGGAGGAAACACCATATATTTT; CDR3aa: CASTEGGLGGNTIYF
j_gene: TRBJ2-5; v_gene: TRBV7-2; d_gene: -; abundance: -; CDR3nt: TGTGCCAGCACCCCATGGGCCCAGGGGACCCAGTACTTC; CDR3aa: CASTPWAQGTQYF
j_gene: TRBJ1-4; v_gene: TRBV3-1/TRBV3-2; d_gene: -; abundance: -; CDR3nt: TGTGCCAGCAGCTCGTTTACTTCCAGGCTCTCTAATGAAAAACTGTTTTTT; CDR3aa: CASSSFTSRLSNEKLFF
j_gene: TRBJ2-1; v_gene: TRBV12-2; d_gene: -; abundance: -; CDR3nt: TGTGCAAGTCGCTTAGTACCGGGACTAGCCCGTTACAATGAGCAGTTCTTC; CDR3aa: CASRLVPGLARYNEQFF
j_gene: TRBJ2-1; v_gene: TRBV29-1; d_gene: -; abundance: -; CDR3nt: TGCAGCGTATCACAGGGAATGGGCAATGAGCAGTTCTTC; CDR3aa: CSVSQGMGNEQFF
j_gene: TRBJ1-6; v_gene: TRBV6-6; d_gene: TRBD1; abundance: few; CDR3nt: TGTGCCAGCAGTTACGTGGCAGGGGGAGGACCCCTCCACTTT; CDR3aa: CASSYVAGGGPLHF
j_gene: TRBJ2-1; v_gene: TRBV10-3; d_gene: TRBD2; abundance: -; CDR3nt: TGTGCCATCAGCCTACAAGGACTAGACATCACTGAGCAGTTCTTC; CDR3aa: CAISLQGLDITEQFF
j_gene: TRBJ1-2; v_gene: TRBV2; d_gene: TRBD1; abundance: few; CDR3nt: TGTGCCAGCAGTGAGGGACAGGGGGCCCATGGCTACACCTTC; CDR3aa: CASSEGQGAHGYTF
j_gene: TRBJ1-3; v_gene: TRBV9; d_gene: TRBD1; abundance: -; CDR3nt: TGTGCCAGCAGCTTCCGGGACAGGGCCTCCTCTGGAAACACCATATATTTT; CDR3aa: CASSFRDRASSGNTIYF
j_gene: TRBJ1-5; v_gene: TRBV30; d_gene: -; abundance: few; CDR3nt: TGTGCCTGGGGGACAACTAGGAGCAATCAGCCCCAGCATTTT; CDR3aa: CAWGTTRSNQPQHF
j_gene: TRBJ2-1; v_gene: TRBV7-8; d_gene: -; abundance: -; CDR3nt: -; CDR3aa: CASSLVAEGSRFF
j_gene: TRBJ2-7; v_gene: TRBV11-2; d_gene: TRBD1; abundance: -; CDR3nt: TGTGCCAGCAGCTTATCCGGGGCAGGGGGCTGGTACGAGCAGTACTTC; CDR3aa: CASSLSGAGGWYEQYF
j_gene: TRBJ1-4; v_gene: TRBV7-2; d_gene: TRBD1; abundance: -; CDR3nt: TGTGCCAGCAGCTTGACAGGGGGCTTATCGGCTAATGAAAAACTGTTTTTT; CDR3aa: CASSLTGGLSANEKLFF
j_gene: TRBJ1-6; v_gene: TRBV6-5; d_gene: -; abundance: once; CDR3nt: TGTGCCAGCAGTTACTCGGGCAGTCTGGCCTCACCCCTCCACTTT; CDR3aa: CASSYSGSLASPLHF
j_gene: TRBJ2-2; v_gene: TRBV2; d_gene: -; abundance: -; CDR3nt: TGTGCCAGCAGTGACGGAGGGGTGGCGGGACGCGCCGGGGAGCTGTTTTTT; CDR3aa: CASSDGGVAGRAGELFF
j_gene: TRBJ2-4; v_gene: TRBV4-3; d_gene: TRBD2; abundance: -; CDR3nt: TGCGCCAGCAGCGAACTAGCGGGGGCCCGGTTAGGCATTCAGTACTTC; CDR3aa: CASSELAGARLGIQYF
j_gene: TRBJ2-1; v_gene: TRBV12-3/TRBV12-4; d_gene: -; abundance: -; CDR3nt: TGTGCCAGCAGTTTGTCCGGGAACAATGAGCAGTTCTTC; CDR3aa: CASSLSGNNEQFF
j_gene: TRBJ1-6; v_gene: TRBV7-2; d_gene: TRBD1; abundance: -; CDR3nt: TGTGCCAGCACCGGGACAGCAAATTCACCCCTCCACTTT; CDR3aa: CASTGTANSPLHF
j_gene: TRBJ2-5; v_gene: TRBV2; d_gene: -; abundance: -; CDR3nt: TGTGCCAGCAGTGATCTCAGGGGTCAGCAAGAGACCCAGTACTTC; CDR3aa: CASSDLRGQQETQYF
j_gene: TRBJ2-5; v_gene: TRBV19; d_gene: TRBD1; abundance: -; CDR3nt: TGTGCCAGTAGTAGGGTCGCGGGACAGGGAAACCAAGAGACCCAGTACTTC; CDR3aa: CASSRVAGQGNQETQYF
j_gene: TRBJ1-5; v_gene: TRBV27; d_gene: -; abundance: -; CDR3nt: TGTGCCAGCAGTTTTAAGGGCGGGGGATATCAGCCCCAGCATTTT; CDR3aa: CASSFKGGGYQPQHF
j_gene: TRBJ2-7; v_gene: TRBV19; d_gene: TRBD2; abundance: -; CDR3nt: TGTGCCAGTAGTATGGCGACTAGCGTATTCTACGAGCAGTACTTC; CDR3aa: CASSMATSVFYEQYF
j_gene: TRBJ2-5; v_gene: TRBV9; d_gene: -; abundance: few; CDR3nt: TGTGCCAGCAGCGTATTGGGACAGGGACTAGGGAACCAAGAGACCCAGTACTTC; CDR3aa: CASSVLGQGLGNQETQYF
j_gene: TRBJ2-7; v_gene: TRBV6-6; d_gene: -; abundance: -; CDR3nt: TGTGCCAGCATGCCGCAGGGGTCAGACGAGCAGTACTTC; CDR3aa: CASMPQGSDEQYF
j_gene: TRBJ2-7; v_gene: TRBV10-3; d_gene: TRBD1; abundance: -; CDR3nt: TGTGCCATCAGTGATAGGGGACAGGGCACCTCCTACGAGCAGTACTTC; CDR3aa: CAISDRGQGTSYEQYF
j_gene: TRBJ2-5; v_gene: TRBV28; d_gene: TRBD2; abundance: -; CDR3nt: TGTGCCAGCAGTCCTCCGCCGGGACGGGAGGTAAAAGAGACCCAGTACTTC; CDR3aa: CASSPPPGREVKETQYF
j_gene: TRBJ2-2; v_gene: TRBV11-2; d_gene: TRBD1; abundance: -; CDR3nt: TGTGCCAGCAGCTTAGACAGGGGGCTTGACACCGGGGAGCTGTTTTTT; CDR3aa: CASSLDRGLDTGELFF
j_gene: TRBJ2-3; v_gene: TRBV5-1; d_gene: TRBD2; abundance: -; CDR3nt: TGCGCCAGCAGACTTAGCGGGGGCACAGATACGCAGTATTTT; CDR3aa: CASRLSGGTDTQYF
j_gene: TRBJ2-7; v_gene: TRBV5-1; d_gene: -; abundance: -; CDR3nt: TGCGCCAGCAGCTTGGGGGCCTCCTACGAGCAGTACTTC; CDR3aa: CASSLGASYEQYF
j_gene: TRBJ2-5; v_gene: TRBV14; d_gene: TRBD1; abundance: -; CDR3nt: TGTGCCAGCAGCCTCCTGGGACAGGGGGAGACCCAGTACTTC; CDR3aa: CASSLLGQGETQYF
j_gene: TRBJ1-1; v_gene: TRBV19; d_gene: -; abundance: -; CDR3nt: TGTGCCAGTACCCGGGACATTTGGAACACTGAAGCTTTCTTT; CDR3aa: CASTRDIWNTEAFF
j_gene: TRBJ2-3; v_gene: TRBV19; d_gene: TRBD2; abundance: -; CDR3nt: TGTGCCAGTAGTATAGTCTTGGGGACTAGCGGGCTTCCAACGACCACAGATACGCAGTATTTT; CDR3aa: CASSIVLGTSGLPTTTDTQYF
j_gene: TRBJ1-3; v_gene: TRBV6-5; d_gene: TRBD1; abundance: -; CDR3nt: TGTGCCAGCAGGCTCGCCAGGGGGTGGGGAAACACCATATATTTT; CDR3aa: CASRLARGWGNTIYF
j_gene: TRBJ2-1; v_gene: TRBV29-1; d_gene: TRBD2; abundance: -; CDR3nt: TGCAGCGTCGGGACTAGCTTAGGCTCCTACAATGAGCAGTTCTTC; CDR3aa: CSVGTSLGSYNEQFF